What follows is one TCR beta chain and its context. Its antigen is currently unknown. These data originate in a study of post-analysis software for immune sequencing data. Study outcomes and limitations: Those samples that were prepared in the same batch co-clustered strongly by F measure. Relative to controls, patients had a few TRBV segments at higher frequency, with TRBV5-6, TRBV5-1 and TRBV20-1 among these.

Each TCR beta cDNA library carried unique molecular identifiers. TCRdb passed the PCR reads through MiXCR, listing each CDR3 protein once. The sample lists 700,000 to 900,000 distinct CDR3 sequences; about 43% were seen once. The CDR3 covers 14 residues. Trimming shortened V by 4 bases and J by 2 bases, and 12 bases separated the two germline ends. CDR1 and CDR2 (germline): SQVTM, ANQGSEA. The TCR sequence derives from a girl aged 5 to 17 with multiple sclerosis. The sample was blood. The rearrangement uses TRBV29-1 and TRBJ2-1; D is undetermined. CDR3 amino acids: CSVVTGEAYNEQFF. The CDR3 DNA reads TGCAGCGTTGTTACTGGAGAGGCCTACAATGAGCAGTTCTTC.